The clone carrying this TCR beta chain has more than one count but fewer than ten. As yet, its antigen is unknown. Free of recent acute infections or vaccinations, the donors were healthy HIV-negative adults. This entry is derived from a study of shared clonotypes between healthy human individuals. Study results and caveats: Some clonotypes were shared by all four sorted-subset donors, while others were not shared. The non-shared ones had lower generation probabilities than the shared ones. It was observed that approximately 5% of naive CD4 clonotypes were shared across four donors.

As processed by the authors: Filtering differed for immunoSEQ, which gave only junction sequences without quality scores. Method: immunoSEQ multiplex PCR; TCRdb's copy keeps in-frame clones and lacks some. V, J and clone size are taken as reported in that table, and D and trimming were inferred from the DNA itself. The table shows around 2.5 million clones, with more than 85% occurring only once. The germline gives CDR1 WNHNN, CDR2 SYGVQD (reference sequence). The CDR3 spans 14 residues. V trimming: 0 bases; J trimming: 10 bases; junction bases outside the gene matches: 3. The sequence was obtained from a young man in good health. Some clones in this sample may be carry-over from other donors' samples. This chain uses TRBV10-1 with TRBJ2-6, with TRBD1 identical over 7 bases. Sequenced input: naive CD4+ T cells from PBMCs. The subset: CD45RA+ positively selected. The CDR3, as DNA: TGCGCCAGCAGTGAGTCGACACAGGGGAACGTCCTGACTTTC. This codes for CASSESTQGNVLTF.